One sample yielded the 18 T cell receptor beta chains listed below, sequenced in a study of T cells in women clearing cervical HPV infection. TCRdb keeps only in-frame clones here, not all; method: immunoSEQ multiplex PCR. This sample contains over 20,000 clones. The specimen was blood buffy coat. Source of these receptors: a woman aged 18-69 years with a cervical HPV16 infection that either progressed to CIN3+ or cleared (not recorded which).

As concerns this clone: The read finishes 3 residues shy of the CDR3 end, and the germline J gene is used to complete it. The chain links TRBV6-2 or TRBV6-3 to TRBJ2-3; D is ambiguous. Germline CDR1 reads MNHEY; CDR2 reads SVGEGT. The CDR3 runs to 14 residues. CDR3 sequence: CASTPRGQEETQYF. The CDR3 bases that were read are TGTGCCAGCACCCCCCGAGGCCAGGAAGAGACG.

With respect to this clone: The read comes to an end 3 residues before the CDR3 does, leaving the germline J gene to fill in the end. The rearrangement joins TRBV7-2 to TRBJ1-2; D ambiguous. CDR3 length: 15 amino acids. The V gene's germline CDR1 is SGHTA and CDR2 FQGNSA. This chain's CDR3 is CASSLVQVGAYDYTF. The covered CDR3 bases are TGTGCCAGCAGCTTAGTTCAGGTTGGCGCCTACGAC.

With respect to this clone: Read data end 3 residues before the CDR3 end; the end is taken from the germline J gene. The V call is TRBV20-1, the J call TRBJ1-6, with 9 bases that match TRBD1. The CDR3 sequence is 14 residues long. Unmatched junction bases numbered 2, after V lost 0 bases and J lost 8 bases. The germline gives CDR1 DFQATT, CDR2 SNEGSKA (reference sequence). CDR3 amino acids: CSARENRGHSPLHF. Incomplete CDR3 DNA: TGCAGTGCTAGAGAAAACAGGGGGCATTCACCC.

As concerns this clone: Read sequence stops 3 residues before the CDR3 end, and the germline J gene provides the missing end. The V gene is TRBV18, the J gene TRBJ2-5, with 9 positions matching TRBD1. CDR3 length: 14 residues. Germline V gene lookup returns CDR1 KGHSH and CDR2 LQKENI. V was clipped by 3 bases and J by 4 bases; unmatched bases: 3. The sequenced CDR3 bases are TGTGCCAGCTCACCCGTGGGACAGGGAGAGACC. The encoded protein is CASSPVGQGET. In full, the CDR3 is CASSPVGQGETQYF.

Concerning this clone itself: The sequence runs out 3 residues before the end of the CDR3; the remainder is reconstructed from the germline J gene. This sequence joins TRBV20-1 and TRBJ2-7, with TRBD1 as a possible D gene (6 bases). CDR3 length equals 13 residues. Germline V gene data show CDR1 as DFQATT and CDR2 as SNEGSKA (reference sequence). The V end lost 2 bases, the J end lost 2 bases, and 10 bases lay between the germline ends. Here the CDR3 reads CSARPTGPYEQYF. CDR3 DNA, as far as it was read: TGCAGTGCTAGACCGACAGGTCCCTACGAG.

On this clone: The sequenced fragment ends 3 residues before the CDR3 boundary, so the rest is inferred from the germline J gene. The J gene is TRBJ1-1, the V gene TRBV7-8; tentatively, D is TRBD1 (6 bases). This CDR3 contains 14 residues. Per germline, CDR1 SGHVS and CDR2 FQNEAQ. V was trimmed by 5 bases and J by 1 base, leaving 11 bases between them. CDR3 DNA, as far as it was read: TGTGCCAGCAGCACCGGACAGAGGAACACTGAA. As protein: CASSTGQRNTE. Given in full, the CDR3 is CASSTGQRNTEAFF.

Comment on this clone: The CDR3 extends 3 residues past the end of the read, so its final part is completed from the germline J gene. The rearrangement joins TRBV12-3 or TRBV12-4 to TRBJ1-3, with D tentatively TRBD1 (6 bases). The CDR3 totals 14 residues. V shed 7 bases and J shed 3 bases, with 13 bases lying between them. CDR3: CASNQQGGGNTIYF. CDR3 DNA, as far as it was read: TGTGCCAGCAACCAACAGGGAGGTGGAAACACC.

Remarks on this clone: From the germline J gene comes the end of the CDR3, since the read stops 3 residues before it. The chain employs TRBV7-8 and TRBJ2-3; D is possibly TRBD1 (5 bases). The germline gives CDR1 SGHVS, CDR2 FQNEAQ. This CDR3 region has 16 residues. Trimming took off 1 base at V and 1 base at J, with 12 bases between the two ends. The CDR3 reads CASSLVPKGGTDTQYF. The CDR3 bases that were read are TGTGCCAGCAGCTTAGTCCCAAAAGGGGGCACAGATACG.

As concerns this clone: The read ends 3 residues before the CDR3 terminus; that terminus is restored from the germline J gene. This chain connects TRBV19 to TRBJ1-6; 7 nucleotides agree with TRBD1. Germline V lookup: CDR1 LNHDA, CDR2 SQIVND (reference sequence). V gave up 7 bases and J gave up 9 bases; unmatched junction bases: 9. The CDR3 has 14 amino acids. CDR3 DNA, as far as it was read: TGTGCCAGTAAGTTGGAGGGGGCCGTTTCACCC. Translated, it gives CASKLEGAVSP. The full CDR3 reads CASKLEGAVSPLHF.

In regard to this clone: The read halts 3 residues ahead of the CDR3 end, with the missing end drawn from the germline J gene. The chain employs TRBV4-2 and TRBJ2-5; 9 bases fit TRBD2. V dropped 3 bases and J dropped 0; count of bases not matched to a gene: 5. CDR3 length: 16 residues. Germline CDR1 reads LGHNA; CDR2 reads YNFKEQ. CDR3 DNA (partial): TGTGCCAGCAGCCAGAGTAGCGGGGGCGACCAAGAGACC. Translated: CASSQSSGGDQET. The full CDR3 protein is CASSQSSGGDQETQYF.

In the case of this clone: The read terminates 3 residues ahead of where the CDR3 ends, so the germline J gene completes it. This chain uses TRBV30 with TRBJ2-3; a possible D gene is TRBD2 (6 bases). Germline CDR1 is GTSNPN and CDR2 is SVGIG (reference sequence). Deletions cut 4 bases from V and 0 bases from J, with 14 bases between. The CDR3 extends over 15 amino acids. The CDR3 loop is CAWIASGLSTDTQYF. The DNA read from the CDR3 is TGTGCCTGGATTGCCTCGGGACTCAGCACAGATACG.

A remark on this clone: The read terminates 3 residues before the CDR3 end, so the remaining end is supplied by the germline J gene. This chain uses TRBV11-1 with TRBJ1-1; the D is unclear. Germline CDR1 is SGHAT and CDR2 is FQDESV (reference sequence). The CDR3 is made up of 11 amino acids. V gave up 2 bases and J gave up 7 bases, with 5 bases separating them. The covered CDR3 bases are TGTGCCAGCAGCTTACAGAATGAA. Translating it yields CASSLQNE. The complete CDR3 protein is CASSLQNEAFF.

As for this clone: Read coverage stops 3 residues before the CDR3 terminus; the germline J gene supplies the remainder. The chain uses TRBV11-3 and TRBJ2-4; a possible D gene is TRBD1 (5 bases). V was pared by 6 bases and J by 4 bases, with 7 bases between. This CDR3 is 12 amino acids long. Germline lookup yields CDR1 SGHNT and CDR2 YENEEA. CDR3 bases read: TGTGCCAGCAGGACAGTTAAAAACATT. It specifies CASRTVKNI. The complete CDR3 sequence is CASRTVKNIQYF.

Notes on this clone: The missing CDR3 end, 3 residues past where the read stops, is filled in from the germline J gene. This chain joins TRBV13 and TRBJ2-7, with TRBD1 identical over 7 bases. The CDR3 sequence is 14 residues long. V was clipped by 5 bases and J by 0 bases; unmatched bases: 4. Germline V lookup: CDR1 PRHDT, CDR2 FYEKMQ (reference sequence). The sequenced CDR3 bases are TGTGCCAGCAGCGAGACAGGGTCCTCCTACGAG. Protein: CASSETGSSYE. The CDR3 in its entirety is CASSETGSSYEQYF.

Points on this clone: The read ends 3 residues early relative to the CDR3; the germline J gene fills the gap. The genes are TRBV7-9 and TRBJ1-2; the D is unclear. The germline gives CDR1 SEHNR, CDR2 FQNEAQ (reference sequence). The CDR3 is 14 amino acids. CDR3 DNA, as far as it was read: TGTGCCAGCAGCCAGCTAGACTCCAAAAACATC. It translates to CASSQLDSKNI. Given in full, the CDR3 is CASSQLDSKNIYTF.

Worth noting for this clone: Other DNA sequences of this sample code for an identical CDR3. CDR3 sequence: CASSLELGLYTF. CDR3 bases read: TGTGCCAGCAGCTTAGAATTGGGACTG. The genes are TRBV7-2 and TRBJ1-2; D is possibly TRBD1 (5 bases). The read falls 3 residues short of the CDR3 end, and the missing part is taken from the germline J gene. The CDR3 extends over 12 amino acids. Per the germline V gene, CDR1 is SGHTA and CDR2 is FQGNSA.

Comment on this clone: The CDR3 goes on 3 residues after the read ends, and that part is filled in from the germline J gene. This chain links TRBV5-6 with TRBJ1-5; D is possibly TRBD1 (5 bases). The CDR3 loop spans 15 amino acids. Germline V gene data show CDR1 as SGHDT and CDR2 as YYEEEE. The V end was cut by 2 bases, the J end by 5 bases, with 14 bases between. Partial CDR3 DNA: TGTGCCAGCAGCTTTACAGGAAAAGGTGATCAGCCC. Protein sequence: CASSFTGKGDQP. The complete CDR3 protein is CASSFTGKGDQPQHF. Looking up the rest from reference TRBV5-6 and TRBJ1-5 gives the full variable domain: DAGVTQSPTHLIKTRGQQVTLRCSPKSGHDTVSWYQQALGQGPQFIFQYYEEEERQRGNFPDRFSGHQFPNYSSELNVNALLLGDSALYLCASSFTGKGDQPQHFGDGTRLSIL.

As to this clone: Read coverage stops 3 residues before the CDR3 terminus; the germline J gene supplies the remainder. The rearrangement links TRBV20-1 to TRBJ1-2, with 8 bases matching TRBD1. CDR1 is DFQATT and CDR2 is SNEGSKA in the germline V gene (reference sequence). V was clipped by 3 bases and J by 4 bases; unmatched bases: 4. This CDR3 comprises 13 residues. The CDR3 bases that were read are TGCAGTGCTAGCTTCCAGGGGGCCTATGGC. This gives the protein CSASFQGAYG. In full, the CDR3 is CSASFQGAYGYTF.